The next 21 T cell receptor beta chains were all read from a single sample in a study of cytomegalovirus exposure and HLA in healthy donors (dated by TCRdb to about 2017). The library relied on the immunoSEQ multiplex PCR assay. A mixture of 60 forward primers for TCR Vbeta segments and 13 reverse primers for TCR Jbeta segments was used in the multiplex PCR. TCRdb re-hosts the immuneACCESS table, in-frame sequences only. Its copies lack some clones; in the studies checked, an unresolved V gene accounts for under half of them, and the cause for the rest is not known. The sample table records more than 60,000 clones; around 84% of these occur just once. The ten most abundant clones make up over 15% of the sample. Material: PBMCs. The receptors derive from a man between 65 and 85 years old in good health and CMV-seropositive.

This clone was observed a handful of times. This chain connects TRBV19 to TRBJ2-2, with 10 bases fitting TRBD2. This CDR3 contains 15 residues. The germline CDR1 and CDR2 sequences are LNHDA and SQIVND (reference sequence). V shed 5 bases and J 5 bases; nucleotides not matched to a gene: 5. The CDR3 region has the DNA TGTGCCAGTAGTTCTAGCGGGAGCGTTACCGGGGAGCTGTTTTTT. Residues: CASSSSGSVTGELFF.

V gene TRBV11-2 combines with J gene TRBJ2-3; D might be TRBD2 (7 bases). The CDR3 length is 16 residues. V lost 5 bases and J 5 bases, leaving 20 bases between the germline ends. CDR1 and CDR2 (germline): SGHAT, FQNNGV. The CDR3 spells CASSQGVRGGVDTQYF. The CDR3 DNA sequence: TGTGCCAGCAGCCAAGGAGTTAGAGGGGGGGTAGATACGCAGTATTTT.

V gene TRBV7-7 combines with J gene TRBJ2-2; D is possibly TRBD2 (6 bases). Deletions cut 4 bases from V and 7 bases from J, with 16 bases between. This CDR3 is built from 15 residues. Germline V CDR1 and CDR2: SSHAT, FNYEAQ (reference sequence). The chain's CDR3 is CASSYGPTGGGELFF. CDR3 coding DNA: TGTGCCAGCAGCTATGGACCGACCGGGGGCGGGGAGCTGTTTTTT.

This clone appeared once. In nucleotides, the CDR3 is TGCGCCAGCAGCCAAGATCCGGGGGGCAACCGTTACAATGAAAAACTGTTTTTT. Translating gives CASSQDPGGNRYNEKLFF. The chain combines TRBV4-3 with TRBJ1-4, with D possibly being TRBD1 (6 bases). V dropped 0 bases and J dropped 5 bases, with 19 bases sitting between them. The CDR3 contains 18 residues. Germline loops: CDR1 LGHNA, CDR2 YSLEER.

V usage is TRBV29-1 and J usage is TRBJ2-4; 7 nucleotides match TRBD1. The V segment lost 5 bases and the J segment 5 bases; nucleotides outside the gene matches: 12. The CDR3 is 15 amino acids. From germline, CDR1 is SQVTM and CDR2 ANQGSEA. The CDR3 sequence is CSVLGDRALENIQYF. The CDR3 nucleotides are TGCAGCGTTTTGGGAGACAGGGCTTTGGAAAACATTCAGTACTTC. The full variable domain, in which reference TRBV29-1 and TRBJ2-4 provide the parts outside the CDR3, is SAVISQKPSRDICQRGTSLTIQCQVDSQVTMMFWYRQQPGQSLTLIATANQGSEATYESGFVIDKFPISRPNLTFSTLTVSNMSPEDSSIYLCSVLGDRALENIQYFGAGTRLSVL.

This chain uses TRBV7-6 with TRBJ1-5; 7 nucleotides align to TRBD1. V shed 5 bases, J shed 4 bases, and the junction held 5 bases outside the gene matches. There are 14 residues in the CDR3. Germline-derived CDR1 and CDR2 are SGHVS and FNYEAQ. This chain's CDR3 is CASSPGTANQPQHF. CDR3 nucleotides: TGTGCCAGCAGCCCTGGGACAGCTAATCAGCCCCAGCATTTT.

V usage is TRBV5-1 and J usage is TRBJ1-5; D perhaps matches TRBD1 (6 bases). CDR3 length: 15 residues. The germline V gene has CDR1 SGHRS and CDR2 YFSETQ. The V and J ends lost 0 bases and 3 bases respectively, with 10 bases between them. This chain's CDR3 is CASSLAGQNNQPQHF. In nucleotides, the CDR3 is TGCGCCAGCAGCTTGGCCGGACAGAACAATCAGCCCCAGCATTTT.

This clone was seen more than once but under ten times. The rearrangement uses TRBV7-9 and TRBJ2-1; possibly TRBD1 for D (7 bases). This CDR3 has 14 amino acids. Germline CDR1 and CDR2: SEHNR and FQNEAQ (reference sequence). V was shortened by 2 bases and J by 7 bases, with 12 bases between the two germline ends. This CDR3 is CASSLQQGRNEQFF. DNA for the CDR3: TGTGCCAGCAGCTTACAACAGGGGAGGAATGAGCAGTTCTTC.

CDR3 bases: TGTGCCAGCTCACCCGGACTAGCGGGGGGCCCGTCCACAGATACGCAGTATTTT. It is translated as CASSPGLAGGPSTDTQYF. This chain uses TRBV18 with TRBJ2-3, with 14 bases that match TRBD2. The CDR3 sequence is 18 residues long. Germline CDR1 KGHSH, CDR2 LQKENI. J was trimmed by 2 bases and V by 3 bases; bases with no gene match: 7.

The rearrangement joins TRBV19 to TRBJ2-7, with D tentatively TRBD2 (6 bases). Trimming removed 6 bases at V and 7 bases at J, with 16 bases between. Germline V CDR1 and CDR2: LNHDA, SQIVND (reference sequence). The CDR3 has 13 amino acids. CDR3 in amino acids: CASRPRGIGEQYF. In DNA form, the CDR3 reads TGTGCCAGTAGGCCCCGGGGGATCGGTGAGCAGTACTTC.

V usage is TRBV6-5 and J usage is TRBJ1-4; the match to TRBD1 covers 10 bases. Unmatched junction bases numbered 5, after V lost 6 bases and J lost 7 bases. Looked up from germline, CDR1 is MNHEY and CDR2 is SVGAGI. The CDR3 consists of 14 residues. The CDR3 sequence: CASRDRGQGEKLFF. As DNA, the CDR3 is TGTGCCAGCAGAGACAGGGGGCAAGGTGAAAAACTGTTTTTT.

The table lists this clone with many counts. J is TRBJ2-3 and V is TRBV5-6, with 10 bases fitting TRBD2. The CDR3 extends over 15 amino acids. Trimming at V came to 4 bases and at J to 7 bases, leaving 9 bases not matched to a gene. Germline V CDR1 and CDR2: SGHDT, YYEEEE. The CDR3 reads CASSPGTSDRNTQYF. The DNA for the CDR3 is TGTGCCAGCAGCCCCGGGACTAGCGACCGAAATACGCAGTATTTT.

V usage is TRBV9 and J usage is TRBJ1-2; the D gene is possibly TRBD1 (5 bases). CDR3 length: 15 amino acids. Germline V gives CDR1 SGDLS, CDR2 YYNGEE. Trimming removed 4 bases from V and 2 bases from J, with 15 bases in between. The CDR3: CASSPLGDSNYGYTF. CDR3 sequence (DNA): TGTGCCAGCAGCCCCCTAGGAGACAGCAACTATGGCTACACCTTC.

The chain employs TRBV4-2 and TRBJ1-6, with D tentatively TRBD1 (5 bases). Trimming took 0 bases from V and 5 from J, leaving 14 bases between them. CDR1 and CDR2 (germline): LGHNA, YNFKEQ. The CDR3 covers 17 residues. The CDR3 here is CASSQDIRQQNNSPLHF. In nucleotides, the CDR3 is TGTGCCAGCAGCCAAGATATCAGACAGCAAAATAATTCACCCCTCCACTTT.

The V gene is TRBV29-1, the J gene TRBJ2-4, with D unclear. V was shortened by 0 bases and J by 0 bases, with 6 bases between the two germline ends. The CDR3 consists of 14 residues. Per germline, CDR1 SQVTM and CDR2 ANQGSEA. The CDR3 here is CSVEDPLAKNIQYF. In DNA form, the CDR3 reads TGCAGCGTTGAAGATCCACTAGCCAAAAACATTCAGTACTTC.

The rearrangement joins TRBV11-3 to TRBJ1-5, with TRBD1 as a possible D gene (5 bases). CDR1 SGHNT and CDR2 YENEEA come from the germline V gene. The V end lost 2 bases, the J end lost 4 bases, and 18 bases lay between the germline ends. The CDR3 runs to 17 residues. Here the CDR3 DNA reads TGTGCCAGCAGCTTATTGTTTTTAGGACAACAGAATCAGCCCCAGCATTTT. Its protein product is CASSLLFLGQQNQPQHF.

Only one count was recorded for this clone. The rearrangement uses TRBV21-1 and TRBJ2-3; the table assigns TRBD2, which was not confirmed against the DNA. TRBV21-1 represents a pseudogene. CDR3 length: 23 amino acids. CDR3 sequence: CASSKEEGTGTSDSRGGTDTQYF. DNA of the CDR3: TGTGCCAGCAGCAAAGAGGAAGGTACCGGGACTAGCGATTCTCGGGGGGGCACAGATACGCAGTATTTT.

The chain links TRBV2 to TRBJ1-4; D remains ambiguous. The CDR3 is 15 residues long. Germline V CDR1 and CDR2: SNHLY, FYNNEI. V lost 7 bases and J 6 bases, leaving 18 bases between the germline ends. CDR3 sequence reads: CASTAMGREYEKLFF. The CDR3 DNA is TGTGCCAGCACTGCCATGGGTCGGGAATATGAAAAACTGTTTTTT.

The rearrangement links TRBV10-1 to TRBJ2-5; 8 nucleotides align to TRBD2. Trimming at V came to 4 bases and at J to 1 base, leaving 8 bases not matched to a gene. The CDR3 has 16 amino acids. Germline V gives CDR1 WNHNN, CDR2 SYGVQD (reference sequence). CDR3 sequence: CASSGGLAGPQETQYF. Written as DNA, the CDR3 is TGCGCCAGCAGTGGGGGCCTAGCGGGCCCCCAAGAGACCCAGTACTTC.

The chain employs TRBV19 and TRBJ1-2, with 7 bases lining up with TRBD1. With V trimmed by 4 bases and J by 5 bases, 7 bases remained unmatched. The CDR3 covers 14 residues. Looked up from germline, CDR1 is LNHDA and CDR2 is SQIVND (reference sequence). CDR3 protein: CASSTREGAYGYTF. The CDR3 DNA is TGTGCCAGTAGTACCAGAGAGGGGGCGTATGGCTACACCTTC.

The CDR3 sequence: CASRNPVGAYGYTF. The CDR3 DNA reads TGTGCCAGCAGAAACCCAGTGGGGGCGTATGGCTACACCTTC. This chain uses TRBV6-1 with TRBJ1-2; a weak D match, TRBD1 (6 bases). The CDR3 extends over 14 amino acids. Germline assignment: CDR1 MNHNS and CDR2 SASEGT. The V end was cut by 6 bases, the J end by 5 bases, with 16 bases between.